This T cell receptor (beta chain) was captured in a study of T cell responses to AZD1222 COVID-19 vaccine. Method: immunoSEQ multiplex PCR; TCRdb's copy keeps in-frame clones and lacks some. This table has some 20,000 clones, roughly 80% appearing once. Per the germline V gene, CDR1 is SGHTA and CDR2 is FQGNSA. This CDR3 spans 14 amino acids. V lost 6 bases, J lost 4 bases, and 13 bases lay in between. J is TRBJ1-5 and V is TRBV7-2; possible D gene TRBD1, 5 bases. This sequence was found in an adult who received the AZD1222 COVID-19 vaccine. Sequenced here: peripheral blood, sampled 28 days after the second AZD1222 dose. The DNA of the CDR3 is TGTGCCAGCAGTATAGGGACGGGGAATCAGCCCCAGCATTTT. This translates into CASSIGTGNQPQHF.